Below, one T cell receptor beta chain is given with its context. The antigen remains undetermined. Primers used in a second PCR of about 7 to 12 cycles were a sample-barcoded 5' primer and a J-beta primer mix. TCRdb called the 5' RACE reads again in MiXCR, with one record for every CDR3 protein. The sample records roughly 700,000 distinct CDR3 sequences, just under 25% being singletons. The data stem from a study of blood T cells in healthy people across ages. Whole-study results and caveats: Versus aged donors, long-lived donors had higher diversity and more naive CD4+ cells. Per million T cells, the diversity of TCR beta decreased roughly linearly as age advanced.

Isolation of PBMCs gave at least 6 million cells per sample. Trimming removed 0 bases from V and 4 bases from J, with 9 bases in between. This CDR3 has 13 amino acids. CDR1 is DFQATT and CDR2 is SNEGSKA in the germline V gene (reference sequence). The sample also formed part of further work on T cells of mothers and their children. That report adds: Per 15 ul, 1.5 ug of RNA was used, with all extracted RNA going into cDNA synthesis.

The sequence derives from a boy between 10 and 17 years old in good health. Sequenced sample: blood. The rearrangement uses TRBV20-1 and TRBJ1-1; D is undetermined. This CDR3 is CSAREFSATEAFF. The CDR3 DNA reads as TGCAGTGCTAGAGAATTCAGCGCCACTGAAGCTTTCTTT.